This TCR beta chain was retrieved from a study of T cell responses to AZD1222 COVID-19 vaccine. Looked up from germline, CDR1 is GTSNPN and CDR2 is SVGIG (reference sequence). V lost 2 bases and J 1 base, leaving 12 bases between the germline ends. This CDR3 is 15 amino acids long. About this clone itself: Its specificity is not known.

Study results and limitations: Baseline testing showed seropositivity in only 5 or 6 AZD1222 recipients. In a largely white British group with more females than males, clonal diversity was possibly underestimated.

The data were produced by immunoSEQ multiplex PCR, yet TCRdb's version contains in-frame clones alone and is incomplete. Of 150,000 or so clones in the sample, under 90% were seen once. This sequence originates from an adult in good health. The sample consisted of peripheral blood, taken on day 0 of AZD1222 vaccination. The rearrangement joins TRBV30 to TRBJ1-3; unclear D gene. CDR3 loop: CAWSPLLGSGNTIYF. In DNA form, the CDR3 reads TGTGCCTGGAGTCCCCTTTTGGGGTCTGGAAACACCATATATTTT.